This T cell receptor (beta chain) is from a study of shared clonotypes between healthy human individuals. Background on the study: Each donor contributed plates that comprised three CD4 naive, three CD4 memory, two CD8 naive and one CD8 memory.

Only CD45RO-negative cells positively selected for CCR7 counted as naive CD8 cells, so terminally differentiated effector memory CD45RA+ cells were excluded. Regarding the study as a whole: Against clonotypes common to all four donors, non-shared ones had lower generation probabilities.

Researchers ran the assay at a deep level. The data were produced by immunoSEQ multiplex PCR, yet TCRdb's version contains in-frame clones alone and is incomplete. Of over 2,000,000 clones listed, 85% to 95% are singletons. A remark on this clone: The antigen is not known.

Sequenced material: naive CD8+ T cells from PBMCs. This TCR came from a man younger than 35 in good health. Some clones in this sample may be carry-over from other donors' samples.

DNA for the CDR3: TGTGCCAGCAGCTTAGTAGCGGGCCCAACCAATGAGCAGTTCTTC. It codes for CASSLVAGPTNEQFF. V gene TRBV7-8 combines with J gene TRBJ2-1, with TRBD2 matching over 7 bases. Germline trimming cut 1 base from V and 6 bases from J; bases unmatched to any gene: 6. This CDR3 comprises 15 residues. Per germline, CDR1 SGHVS and CDR2 FQNEAQ.